This T cell receptor beta chain came from a study of cytomegalovirus exposure and HLA in healthy donors. Study overall: In an earlier analysis, 117 million unique TCR beta sequences were found from approximately 170 million T cells.

Trimming left V 1 base short and J 1 base short, with 11 bases between. The CDR3 extends over 15 amino acids. Germline CDR1 reads SGHRS; CDR2 reads YFSETQ. Whole-study findings and limits: Sequencing probably produced one cluster of sequence variants that were highly shared. Over 150 TCR beta chains were listed as cytomegalovirus-associated. Despite most TCR sequences being rare, some public TCRs occurred in many donors.

About this clone: Its target is unknown.

The PCR ran on 60 Vbeta and 13 Jbeta primers. Assay used: immunoSEQ multiplex PCR; TCRdb lists only in-frame clones, some missing. The repertoire includes about 190,000 clones, 85% of them detected once, and 1% sits in the top ten. The V gene is TRBV5-1, the J gene TRBJ1-1; a weak D match, TRBD1 (5 bases). Sequencing was carried out using PBMCs. The origin of this receptor is a boy between 2 and 10 years old in good health and CMV-seronegative. The CDR3 nucleotides read TGCGCCAGCAGCTTGTTTGGGGGGGAGAACACTGAAGCTTTCTTT. Translating gives CASSLFGGENTEAFF.